The source of this TCR beta chain is a study of shared clonotypes between healthy human individuals. TCRdb's copy holds only in-frame clones and misses some; the assay was immunoSEQ multiplex PCR. Here the sample spans over a million clones, more than 75% being singletons. This CDR3 region has 16 residues. With V trimmed by 4 bases and J by 0 bases, 7 bases remained unmatched. Germline CDR1 is SGHRS and CDR2 is YFSETQ. The gene calls are TRBV5-1 and TRBJ2-3; 8 bases map to TRBD2. This sequence originates from a man between 18 and 35 years old in good health. Some clones in this sample may be carry-over from other donors' samples. What was sequenced was memory CD4+ T cells from PBMCs. The subset: CD45RA-negative fraction. Written as DNA, the CDR3 is TGCGCCAGCAGCCCACCTAGCGGGTCTAGCACAGATACGCAGTATTTT. As protein: CASSPPSGSSTDTQYF. Using reference TRBV5-1 and TRBJ2-3 for the parts outside the CDR3, the full variable domain is KAGVTQTPRYLIKTRGQQVTLSCSPISGHRSVSWYQQTPGQGLQFLFEYFSETQRNKGNFPGRFSGRQFSNSRSEMNVSTLELGDSALYLCASSPPSGSSTDTQYFGPGTRLTVL.